Listed below are T cell receptor beta chains from one sample, sequenced in a study of Ad26.COV2.S vaccination and SARS-CoV-2 variants. Profiling relied on immunoSEQ multiplex PCR, and the TCRdb table lists in-frame clones only, not all of them. The repertoire consists of 120,000 to 150,000 clones, with 75% to 90% occurring once and the leading ten covering 5%. The sample in question was peripheral blood, obtained after recovery from COVID-19. Receptors were obtained from a human donor who had recovered from COVID-19. CDR3s leave out the opening cysteine and the closing phenylalanine or tryptophan.

>TRBV7-2|TRBJ2-1
ASSSWGSGYHNEQF
>TRBV15|TRBJ1-1
ATSRDWRSGAF
>TRBV11-2|TRBJ2-7
ASRRASYEQY
>TRBV12-3/TRBV12-4|TRBJ1-1
ASSFAENTEAF
>TRBV6-2/TRBV6-3|TRBJ1-5
ASSYGGAGGQPQH
>TRBV2|TRBJ1-6
ASSVSPGGTPLH
>TRBV28|TRBJ1-5
ASSPIKTGDQPQH
>TRBV28|TRBJ2-1
ASGGGNYRSSYNEQF
>TRBV30|TRBJ1-2
AWGLGLGVAT
>TRBV5-4|TRBJ2-1
ASSLGSGGAWNEQF
>TRBV4-3|TRBJ2-3
ASSRTGLGDTQY
>TRBV30|TRBJ2-7
ACPGQGVYEQY
>TRBV19|TRBJ1-1
ASSKQGRRNTEAF
>TRBV24-1|TRBJ1-4
ATSDHRGDNEKLF
>TRBV11-2|TRBJ1-4
ASSPGESRLGGEKLF
>TRBV7-2|TRBJ1-1
ASSLPGRMWSTEAF
>TRBV7-9|TRBJ2-2
ASSLGGSELF
>TRBV2|TRBJ2-5
ASSDSAGGRETQY
>TRBV4-1|TRBJ2-6
ASSQPSGLRANVLT
>TRBV30|TRBJ1-5
AWNSQGRNQPQH
>TRBV7-2|TRBJ1-4
ASSSYPTNEKLF
>TRBV29-1|TRBJ2-1
SVPTGDYNEQF
>TRBV7-2|TRBJ2-5
AAGGRETQY
>TRBV14|TRBJ2-1
ASSVIEHEQF
>TRBV5-4|TRBJ2-3
ASSLAQGADTQY
>TRBV12-5|TRBJ1-1
ASGLDSEAF
>TRBV28|TRBJ1-1
ATQGETEAF
>TRBV5-8|TRBJ1-1
ASSLWTNYEAF
>TRBV7-9|TRBJ1-2
ASSLGLGGSNYGYT
>TRBV30|TRBJ1-1
AWSVLGNTEAF
>TRBV7-6|TRBJ2-2
ASSPLGVTGELF
>TRBV27|TRBJ2-7
ASSLGTAYEQY
>TRBV11-2|TRBJ2-3
ASSQGLGTDTQY
>TRBV21-1|TRBJ2-1
ASSNWGRWF
>TRBV6-6|TRBJ2-2
ASSPTDTSLPGSTGELF
>TRBV30|TRBJ2-1
AAVGTGIHEQF
>TRBV5-1|TRBJ2-5
ASSLPIGETQY
>TRBV4-1|TRBJ1-4
ASSQTAREKLF
>TRBV6-5|TRBJ1-2
ASRLGDYYGYT
>TRBV18|TRBJ2-7
ASSSTPADRGRYEQY
>TRBV30|TRBJ1-2
AWSVTGDGYT
>TRBV6-6|TRBJ1-1
ATSAGQGRNTEAF
>TRBV18|TRBJ1-2
ASSPPGQIYGYT
>TRBV10-2|TRBJ2-5
ASSEGRGQGEETQY
>TRBV28|TRBJ1-2
ATLDRARGYT
>TRBV28|TRBJ2-7
ASSPRAYEQY
>TRBV19|TRBJ1-5
ASSIERVQPQH
>TRBV28|TRBJ1-2
ASSLGEGIYGYT
>TRBV5-6|TRBJ2-1
ASSPGRGNEQF
>TRBV14|TRBJ2-1
ASSHWRQGSNEQF
>TRBV6-5|TRBJ1-1
ASRDRQGAEAF
>TRBV28|TRBJ1-5
ASIPGGQSNQPQH
>TRBV3-1/TRBV3-2|TRBJ2-1
ASSPNRTSGGASEQF
>TRBV7-9|TRBJ2-5
ASSLISGTETQY
>TRBV28|TRBJ1-1
ASSSYWGTNTEAF
>TRBV4-1|TRBJ2-1
ATSPPGAFLSYNEQF
>TRBV28|TRBJ1-1
ASSFRDTEAF
>TRBV6-1|TRBJ2-5
ASSSRAGGRETQY
>TRBV4-3|TRBJ2-2
ASSQDLTVGKYTGELF
>TRBV11-2|TRBJ1-1
ASSLVMTGEYNTEAF